The sequence of this T cell receptor (beta chain) was determined in a study of radiation and T cells in renal cell carcinoma. Clones were read by immunoSEQ multiplex PCR, and TCRdb kept only the in-frame ones, dropping some. The table shows 90,000 to 100,000 clones, with around 80% occurring only once. Germline V gene data show CDR1 as SEHNR and CDR2 as FQNEAQ (reference sequence). V was clipped by 3 bases and J by 3 bases, with 12 bases between them. There are 14 residues in the CDR3. This sample's time point: blood 4 weeks post-SBRT, at nephrectomy. Treatment noted: 15 Gy SBRT to primary tumor, nephrectomy 4 weeks later. Nephrectomy followed 15 Gy stereotactic body radiation by 4 weeks.

This material consisted of blood, taken from a patient whose treatment included radiotherapy and nephrectomy. The receptor's source is a man in his sixties with renal cell carcinoma. This chain links TRBV7-9 with TRBJ2-7, with a tentative D call TRBD2 (6 bases). The CDR3 sequence is CASSFGGSSYEQYF. The CDR3 bases are TGTGCCAGCAGCTTCGGGGGATCAAGCTACGAGCAGTACTTC. Drawing the rest from reference TRBV7-9 and TRBJ2-7, the complete variable domain is DTGVSQNPRHKITKRGQNVTFRCDPISEHNRLYWYRQTLGQGPEFLTYFQNEAQLEKSRLLSDRFSAERPKGSFSTLEIQRTEQGDSAMYLCASSFGGSSYEQYFGPGTRLTVT.